One TCR beta chain is described in this entry. Its antigen is as yet unknown. Antigen-specific CD4+ T cells were expanded (with viral peptide pools) by the ViraFEST assay ahead of sequencing. Upon completion of about eleven days in culture, CD4+ T cells were isolated. Having tested negative for nucleocapsid antibodies, the vaccine recipients showed no prior SARS-CoV-2 infection. Every well housed around 2.1 million PBMC, which grew in culture alongside 10 IU/ml IL-2 and around 9.4 ug/ml peptides. Days 3 and 7 were when half the medium was replaced with IL-2 medium. With 4 bases clipped from V and 4 bases from J, the junction kept 4 bases outside the gene matches. Germline V gene lookup returns CDR1 MNHEY and CDR2 SVGAGI. CDR3 size: 16 residues. Assay: immunoSEQ multiplex PCR; the TCRdb copy retains only in-frame clones and omits some. The repertoire holds 74,000 or so clones, 80% seen once, with 9% to 15% in the top ten.

This entry belongs to a study of vaccination effects on CD4 cells after COVID-19. Broader study findings: Early timepoints after infection were absent, and convalescent patients were few in the study.

Material: CD4+ T cells from PBMCs cultured with SARS-CoV-2 spike peptides, obtained before COVID-19 vaccination. This clonotype was sampled from a human donor who received a COVID-19 vaccine. The J gene is TRBJ2-5, the V gene TRBV6-5; 15 nucleotides align to TRBD2. The CDR3 region has the DNA TGTGCCAGCAGTTGGGGGACTAGCGGGGGGCGAGAGACCCAGTACTTC. It translates to CASSWGTSGGRETQYF.